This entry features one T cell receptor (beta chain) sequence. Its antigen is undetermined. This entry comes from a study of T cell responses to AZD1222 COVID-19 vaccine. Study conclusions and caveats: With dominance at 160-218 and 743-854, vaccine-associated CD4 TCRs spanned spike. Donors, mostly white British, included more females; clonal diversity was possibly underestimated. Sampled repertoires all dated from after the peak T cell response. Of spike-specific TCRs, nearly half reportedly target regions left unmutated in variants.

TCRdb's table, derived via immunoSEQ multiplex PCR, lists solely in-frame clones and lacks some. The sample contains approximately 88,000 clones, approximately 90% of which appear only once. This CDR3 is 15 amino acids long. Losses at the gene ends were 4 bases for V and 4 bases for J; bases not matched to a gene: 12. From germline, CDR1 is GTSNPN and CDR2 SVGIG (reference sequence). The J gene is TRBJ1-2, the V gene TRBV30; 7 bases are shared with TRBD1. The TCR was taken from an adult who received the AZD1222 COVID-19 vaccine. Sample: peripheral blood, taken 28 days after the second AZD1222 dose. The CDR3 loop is CAWNRMRDRSYGYTF. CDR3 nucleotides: TGTGCCTGGAATCGGATGAGGGACAGAAGCTATGGCTACACCTTC. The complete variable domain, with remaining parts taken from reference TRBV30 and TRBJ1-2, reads SQTIHQWPATLVQPVGSPLSLECTVEGTSNPNLYWYRQAAGRGLQLLFYSVGIGQISSEVPQNLSASRPQDRQFILSSKKLLLSDSGFYLCAWNRMRDRSYGYTFGSGTRLTVV.